This T cell receptor beta chain originates from a study of blood T cell repertoires in COVID-19 (dated by TCRdb to between 2020 and 2021). Background for the entire study: Collaborator samples came from the United States, Italy and Spain and covered acute and convalescent phases of COVID-19. The material from the prospective study consisted of cDNA or gDNA derived from T cells, B-cell-depleted T cells, or PBMCs. Subjects who had been exposed to COVID-19, were actively infected with it, or had recovered from it provided the deeply sampled blood TCRbeta repertoires that made up the dataset. A de-identified subject ID, COVID-19 status, age in years and sex were almost always included in the sample metadata. Where HLA class I and class II types were available, the types were taken from metadata supplied by the sample provider, not from assay-based typing. The repertoires were made available in a free public database intended to serve as a resource for research on the immune response to SARS-CoV-2. The samples were drawn from two sources: the first 160 participants of the ongoing ImmuneRACE study, and 1,200 or so subjects contributed by 6 global collaborators.

Note on this clone: It lacks a known antigen. Base quality data are lacking; no much larger clone is found one base away.

Overall study results and their limits: The quantity of clinical and demographic metadata differed by source and by participant and was supplied without curation.

From the germline V gene, CDR1 is SGHTA and CDR2 is FQGNSA. The CDR3 contains 16 residues, cysteine and phenylalanine counted. Only the CDR3 region is kept as DNA, spanning 48 bases read in frame from base 1. V and J are truncated by 1 base and 6 bases respectively, leaving an intervening sequence of 16 bases. Participants in the prospective study were enrolled through a virtual design, were aged 18 to 89 years, and lived in roughly 24 United States geographic areas. In the prospective study, cohorts were assigned on the basis of participant-reported clinical history obtained from a screening survey and a study questionnaire. Exposed participants were defined as having been in contact with someone with a PCR-confirmed or clinician-diagnosed COVID-19 case within 2 weeks of study entry. In the prospective study, whole blood, serum and a nasopharyngeal or oropharyngeal swab were collected from each participant by mobile phlebotomists. Additional blood draws and questionnaires over an approximately two-month period could optionally be provided by prospective study participants. Blood samples from the prospective study were shipped frozen or at room temperature prior to DNA extraction.

The immunoSEQ Assay, a bias-controlled multiplex PCR, was used to amplify TCRbeta CDR3 regions from genomic DNA. Processing in the source paper ran as follows. Nucleated cell counts per sample were estimated from amplification of reference gene primers within the assay. Sequence reads were collapsed and filtered to measure the absolute abundance of every unique TCRbeta CDR3 rearrangement. For each sample, productive Simpson clonality was calculated as the square root of Simpson's diversity index over productive rearrangements. The clones in this table, taken by TCRdb from immuneACCESS, are in-frame only. Not every clone is retained; where verified, under half of the shortfall comes from an unresolved V gene, and the cause of the rest is unknown. V, J and clone size derive from that table, while D and trimming were established from the DNA sequence. This sample comprises about 320,000 clones, more than 90% of them detected only once. The biggest ten clones account for 3.9% of the sample.

This clonotype was obtained from a woman in her twenties or thirties who had been exposed to COVID-19. The specimen was PBMCs or T cells enriched from blood (not recorded which). Here the chain combines TRBV7-2 and TRBJ1-5; the D region possibly corresponds to TRBD1 (6 bases align). The bases read TGTGCCAGCAGCTTAGGGTCATACAGGGCTTTTCAGCCCCAGCATTTT. The encoded protein is CASSLGSYRAFQPQHF.